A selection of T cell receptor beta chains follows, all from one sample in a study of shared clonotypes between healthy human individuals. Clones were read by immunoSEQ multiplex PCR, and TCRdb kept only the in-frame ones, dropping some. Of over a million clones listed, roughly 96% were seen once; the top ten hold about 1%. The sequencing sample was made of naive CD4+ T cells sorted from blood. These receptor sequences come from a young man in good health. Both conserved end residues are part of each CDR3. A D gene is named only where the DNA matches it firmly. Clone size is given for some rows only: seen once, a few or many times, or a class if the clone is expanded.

CASSPRETEAFF TGTGCCAGCAGCCCACGGGAGACTGAAGCTTTCTTT once TRBJ1-1 TRBV6-6 -
CASSSRDIYEQYF TGTGCCAGCAGCTCACGGGACATCTACGAGCAGTACTTC once TRBJ2-7 TRBV5-4 -
CASSLRLAGDTQYF TGCGCCAGCAGCTTGCGGCTGGCTGGGGATACGCAGTATTTT - TRBJ2-3 TRBV5-1 -
CASSLGLADTYEQYF TGTGCCAGCAGCTTGGGGCTAGCGGACACCTACGAGCAGTACTTC - TRBJ2-7 TRBV5-4 TRBD2
CASREWDEQYF TGTGCCAGCAGGGAGTGGGACGAGCAGTACTTC - TRBJ2-7 TRBV27 -
CASRQPTNEKLFF TGTGCCAGTAGACAGCCAACTAATGAAAAACTGTTTTTT - TRBJ1-4 TRBV6-6 -
CASSSRDFSSYEQYF TGTGCCAGCAGCTCCCGGGACTTCAGCTCCTACGAGCAGTACTTC - TRBJ2-7 TRBV27 -
CASSSLTGAVGPQHF TGTGCCAGCAGTTCACTAACAGGGGCTGTAGGGCCCCAGCATTTT - TRBJ1-5 TRBV27 TRBD1
CASSEGWLRGDNQPQHF TGTGCCAGCAGTGAGGGATGGTTGAGGGGTGACAATCAGCCCCAGCATTTT - TRBJ1-5 TRBV2 -
CASSQGGRDTGELFF TGTGCCAGCAGCCAAGGGGGGAGGGACACCGGGGAGCTGTTTTTT - TRBJ2-2 TRBV4-2 TRBD2
CASSRGQTNEQFF TGCGCCAGCAGCCGTGGACAGACTAATGAGCAGTTCTTC - TRBJ2-1 TRBV4-3 -
CAIRVDRGSYEQYF TGTGCCATCAGAGTTGACAGGGGCTCCTACGAGCAGTACTTC - TRBJ2-7 TRBV10-3 TRBD1
CASSERTGDSWDTQYF TGTGCCAGCAGTGAAAGGACAGGGGATAGTTGGGATACGCAGTATTTT - TRBJ2-3 TRBV6-1 TRBD1
CASSQAVGGNEKLFF TGCGCCAGCAGCCAGGCGGTGGGGGGGAATGAAAAACTGTTTTTT once TRBJ1-4 TRBV4-1 -
CASSRPDRFNYGYTF TGTGCCAGCAGTCGGCCTGACAGGTTTAACTATGGCTACACCTTC - TRBJ1-2 TRBV2 -
CASELYEQYF TGTGCCAGCGAACTCTACGAGCAGTACTTC - TRBJ2-7 TRBV21-1 -
CASSLRTGHGYTF TGTGCCAGCAGTCTCAGGACAGGGCATGGCTACACCTTC - TRBJ1-2 TRBV6-1 TRBD1
CASSPHQETQYF TGTGCCAGCTCACCACACCAAGAGACCCAGTACTTC once TRBJ2-5 TRBV18 -
CASSLALGLSGANVLTF TGCGCCAGCAGCTTGGCCCTTGGCCTCTCTGGGGCCAACGTCCTGACTTTC - TRBJ2-6 TRBV5-1 -
CASSLTADTQYF TGTGCCAGCAGCTTAACAGCCGATACGCAGTATTTT - TRBJ2-3 TRBV7-3 -
CASSPSGGPYNEQFF TGTGCCAGCAGCCCATCGGGAGGGCCATACAATGAGCAGTTCTTC - TRBJ2-1 TRBV28 TRBD2
CASSSRTRTNTGELFF TGTGCCAGCAGCTCCAGGACACGTACCAACACCGGGGAGCTGTTTTTT - TRBJ2-2 TRBV11-2 -
CASSRRQGTSGDGSYEQYF TGCGCCAGCAGCCGACGACAGGGTACTAGCGGGGACGGCTCCTACGAGCAGTACTTC - TRBJ2-7 TRBV4-1 TRBD2
CSAGGLAGRYEQYF TGCAGCGCGGGGGGACTAGCGGGTCGCTACGAGCAGTACTTC - TRBJ2-7 TRBV29-1 TRBD2
CAWAELRPYGYTF TGTGCCTGGGCAGAATTAAGACCCTATGGCTACACCTTC - TRBJ1-2 TRBV30 -
CASSPTGGGETQYF TGTGCCAGCTCACCTACCGGAGGGGGCGAGACCCAGTACTTC - TRBJ2-5 TRBV18 -